This is a list of T cell receptor beta chains from one sample in a study of response to subunit inactivated influenza vaccine. A single record per CDR3 protein comes from TCRdb applying MiXCR to the RT-PCR reads. The table lists fewer than 600,000 distinct CDR3 sequences, 6.5% to 8% of them singletons. Sequencing used PBMCs from blood, obtained less than 30 months after vaccination. The receptors derive from a man in his fifties or sixties who received an inactivated influenza vaccine. Both conserved end residues are part of each CDR3. Each record gives: clone size, D gene, V gene, J gene, CDR3 DNA, CDR3 protein. The D gene is left open where the match is weak. Only part of the rows carry a size: once, few, many, or a class if the clone is expanded.

many,NA,TRBV11-2,TRBJ2-3,TGTGCCAGCAGCTACCGGGGTAATGCAGATACGCAGTATTTT,CASSYRGNADTQYF
NA,NA,TRBV11-2,TRBJ2-7,TGTGCCAGCAGCCCAACCAGCGGGTTGAGCTCCTACGAGCAGTACTTC,CASSPTSGLSSYEQYF
few,NA,TRBV10-3,TRBJ2-3,TGTGCCATCAGTGATGCAGGGAACACAGATACGCAGTATTTT,CAISDAGNTDTQYF
once,TRBD2,TRBV29-1,TRBJ2-3,TGCAGCGCCGTGGGACTAGCGGGGGGCTACAAGAGCACAGATACGCAGTATTTT,CSAVGLAGGYKSTDTQYF
few,TRBD2,TRBV27,TRBJ2-7,TGTGCCAGCAGTCTATCTAGCGGGAGGATCTACGAGCAGTACTTC,CASSLSSGRIYEQYF
many,NA,TRBV6-2/TRBV6-3,TRBJ2-4,TGTGCCAGCACCCCTCTTAACGGACCGAACATTCAGTACTTC,CASTPLNGPNIQYF
many,NA,TRBV5-1,TRBJ2-2,TGCGCCAGCAGCTTACTGACAGGAGACACCGGGGAGCTGTTTTTT,CASSLLTGDTGELFF
NA,NA,TRBV7-3,TRBJ1-1,TGTGCCAGCAGCGCCAACGCGGGGCTGAATTTTGAAGCTTTCTTT,CASSANAGLNFEAFF
many,NA,TRBV2,TRBJ1-2,TGTGCCAGCAGTGAAGGGACTGGCGGCTACACCTTC,CASSEGTGGYTF
many,NA,TRBV29-1,TRBJ2-7,TGCAGCGTTGGGCGGGACTCCGAGCAGTACTTC,CSVGRDSEQYF
few,NA,TRBV10-3,TRBJ1-2,TGTGCCATCAGTGAGTCGAGTAGCGGGGAAAGTGGCTACACCTTC,CAISESSSGESGYTF
NA,NA,TRBV3-1,TRBJ2-2,TGTGCCAGCAGCTCTGGCGGCAGGGATAAGACCGGGGAGCTGTTTTTT,CASSSGGRDKTGELFF
many,NA,TRBV3-1,TRBJ2-7,TGTGCCAGCAGCCAAGATCTCCAGGGGTACTACGAGCAGTACTTC,CASSQDLQGYYEQYF
many,TRBD1,TRBV29-1,TRBJ2-7,TGCAGCGTTGCGGGACAGTACTACGAGCAGTACTTC,CSVAGQYYEQYF
few,NA,TRBV4-3,TRBJ1-2,TGCGCCAGCAGCCAAGAAAGGAGCTATGGCTACACCTTC,CASSQERSYGYTF
many,TRBD1,TRBV10-3,TRBJ2-2,TGTGCCATCAGTCCGGACAGGGTAGTTACCGGGGAGCTGTTTTTT,CAISPDRVVTGELFF
many,NA,TRBV20-1,TRBJ1-1,TGCAGTGCTAGAGAGGTGGCTCTCCTAATGAACACTGAAGCTTTCTTT,CSAREVALLMNTEAFF
NA,NA,TRBV20-1,TRBJ2-2,TGCAGTGCTAGAGATCAAGGCAGAGGCGCGAACACCGGGGAGCTGTTTTTT,CSARDQGRGANTGELFF
few,NA,TRBV28,TRBJ2-5,TGTGCCAGCAGTTTAAGGGAGGGACAGGAGGGAGGGGTGTCCCAGTACTTC,CASSLREGQEGGVSQYF
many,NA,TRBV7-6,TRBJ1-2,TGTGCCAGCAGCTTAGCCGACGGCTATGGCTACACCTTC,CASSLADGYGYTF
few,TRBD2,TRBV20-1,TRBJ2-3,TGCAGTGCTCGCGGGGGGGCCTTAGATACGCAGTATTTT,CSARGGALDTQYF
few,TRBD1,TRBV10-3,TRBJ2-2,TGTGCCATCAGTGCCGGGGACAGGCGTCGTGGCGGGGAGCTGTTTTTT,CAISAGDRRRGGELFF
NA,NA,TRBV7-2,TRBJ1-5,TGTGCCAGCAGCCTTAGACAGAATCAGCCCCAGCATTTT,CASSLRQNQPQHF
few,TRBD2,TRBV6-1,TRBJ2-1,TGTGCCAGCACCTCACTAGCGGGAGTTTTCAATGAGCAGTTCTTC,CASTSLAGVFNEQFF
few,NA,TRBV6-6,TRBJ2-7,TGTGCCAGCGGTGGCAACTCCTACGAGCAGTACTTC,CASGGNSYEQYF
few,NA,TRBV24-1,TRBJ1-2,TGTGCCACCAGTGATTCCTCGACGAGCGGTGGCTACACCTTC,CATSDSSTSGGYTF
few,NA,TRBV20-1,TRBJ1-6,TGCAGTGCTAGAGTTAGTGACGGGCCTTCACCCCTCCACTTT,CSARVSDGPSPLHF
few,NA,TRBV20-1,TRBJ2-5,TGCAGTGCTCACGGGGCAAGGGGAGAGACCCAGTACTTC,CSAHGARGETQYF
NA,TRBD1,TRBV29-1,TRBJ2-7,TGCAGCGTTGTGGGGGACAGTATCTCCTACGAGCAGTACTTC,CSVVGDSISYEQYF
few,TRBD2,TRBV4-2,TRBJ2-1,TGTGCCAGCAGCCCAAAGTGGGGGCCTGGGGGGACTAGCGGTACTTCCTACAATGAGCAGTTCTTC,CASSPKWGPGGTSGTSYNEQFF
many,NA,TRBV20-1,TRBJ1-5,TGCAGTGCTGTTTCTTGGTCCTCTAATCAGCCCCAGCATTTT,CSAVSWSSNQPQHF
few,TRBD1,TRBV18,TRBJ1-6,TGTGCCAGCTCACCGTCCAGGGGGCGCGATAATTCACCCCTCCACTTT,CASSPSRGRDNSPLHF
few,TRBD1,TRBV10-3,TRBJ1-5,TGTGCCATCAGTGCTGGACAGGGAAGAGGCAATCAGCCCCAGCATTTT,CAISAGQGRGNQPQHF
few,NA,TRBV4-2,TRBJ1-4,TGTGCCAGCAGCCAAGATGCCAAGATTAATGAAAAACTGTTTTTT,CASSQDAKINEKLFF
few,NA,TRBV3-1,TRBJ2-2,TGTGCCAGCAGCCCGAACTATAACACCGGGGAGCTGTTTTTT,CASSPNYNTGELFF
many,NA,TRBV20-1,TRBJ1-5,TGCAGTGCCTCAGTCGGGGTCGGGCCCCAGCATTTT,CSASVGVGPQHF
NA,NA,TRBV25-1,TRBJ2-5,TGTGCCAGCAGTGAATACCGGTGGGGTGTCGAGACCCAGTACTTC,CASSEYRWGVETQYF
many,NA,TRBV4-3,TRBJ2-2,TGCGCCAGCAGCCAGGGAGGCGGGGAGCTGTTTTTT,CASSQGGGELFF
few,TRBD2,TRBV5-1,TRBJ2-5,TGCGCCAGCAGTGCGACTAGCGGGCTCCGAGAGACCCAGTACTTC,CASSATSGLRETQYF
few,NA,TRBV5-1,TRBJ2-7,TGCGCCAGCAGTGTGCCAGGACCCGAGCAGTACTTC,CASSVPGPEQYF
few,TRBD2,TRBV5-1,TRBJ2-1,TGCGCCAGCAGCAGAATGACTAGCGGGGGGGCATTCGATGAGCAGTTCTTC,CASSRMTSGGAFDEQFF
NA,NA,TRBV7-9,TRBJ2-7,TGTGCCAGCAGCTTCCATTGGACCACCTACGAGCAGTACTTC,CASSFHWTTYEQYF
many,NA,TRBV6-6,TRBJ2-1,TGTGCCAGCAGCCACGGCGGTGAGCAGTTCTTC,CASSHGGEQFF
NA,TRBD1,TRBV18,TRBJ2-1,TGTGCCAGCTCAACGGGACAGAGTTTCGATGAGCAGTTCTTC,CASSTGQSFDEQFF
many,TRBD2,TRBV7-9,TRBJ2-7,TGTGCCAGCAGCCCTACTAGCGGCGAGCAGTACTTC,CASSPTSGEQYF
NA,TRBD2,TRBV7-8,TRBJ2-7,TGTGCCAGCAGCCGGACTAGCGGGTCTATTTTCGGAAGCTACGAGCAGTACTTC,CASSRTSGSIFGSYEQYF
NA,NA,TRBV11-2,TRBJ2-3,TGTGCCAGCAGCTCCCTACGAGGGGCGAAGACAGATACGCAGTATTTT,CASSSLRGAKTDTQYF
NA,NA,TRBV6-1,TRBJ2-3,TGTGCCAGCAGTGGTAACCTCCACACAGATACGCAGTATTTT,CASSGNLHTDTQYF
NA,NA,TRBV20-1,TRBJ1-5,TGCAGTGCTACCCGCGGCCGCAATCAGCCCCAGCATTTT,CSATRGRNQPQHF
NA,TRBD2,TRBV28,TRBJ2-1,TGTGCCAGCACCCCCGGCGGGAGGGTCGTGGGAAATGAGCAGTTCTTC,CASTPGGRVVGNEQFF
many,TRBD1,TRBV5-1,TRBJ2-7,TGCGCCAGCAGCTCGGACAGGGGGCTCAACGAGCAGTACTTC,CASSSDRGLNEQYF
NA,NA,TRBV27,TRBJ2-7,TGTGCCAGCAGTCCTTTCATCAGGGGCTACGAGCAGTACTTC,CASSPFIRGYEQYF
few,TRBD2,TRBV28,TRBJ2-1,TGTGCCAGCAGTTTGAGAGGGACTAGCGGACTAAATGAGCAGTTCTTC,CASSLRGTSGLNEQFF
NA,NA,TRBV4-2,TRBJ2-3,TGTGCCAGCAGCCAAGTGGCGGCAGGGGGCACAGATACGCAGTATTTT,CASSQVAAGGTDTQYF
NA,NA,TRBV6-2/TRBV6-3,TRBJ1-1,TGTGCCAGCAGTTACGGGGTCACTGAAGCTTTCTTT,CASSYGVTEAFF
NA,TRBD1,TRBV12-3/TRBV12-4,TRBJ1-3,TGTGCCAGCAGCCCTCTGACAGGGCGAAGGTCTGGAAACACCATATATTTT,CASSPLTGRRSGNTIYF
many,TRBD2,TRBV29-1,TRBJ2-1,TGCAGCGTCGCCCGGGGGGACTTGAACAATGAGCAGTTCTTC,CSVARGDLNNEQFF
NA,NA,TRBV4-3,TRBJ2-2,TGCGCCAGCAGCCAAGAGAGCACTACCGGGGAGCTGTTTTTT,CASSQESTTGELFF
many,NA,TRBV29-1,TRBJ2-1,TGCAGCGTTTCCCCCAGGTTATCCTACAATGAGCAGTTCTTC,CSVSPRLSYNEQFF